Listed below are T cell receptor beta chains from one sample, sequenced in a study of radiation and T cells in renal cell carcinoma. Clones were read by immunoSEQ multiplex PCR, and TCRdb kept only the in-frame ones, dropping some. Altogether about 10,000 clones are present, nearly 60% being singletons, with the ten largest covering more than 8%. The input for sequencing was tumor tissue, taken from a patient whose treatment was nephrectomy without radiotherapy. Receptors originate from a man aged 35 to 55 with renal cell carcinoma. Each CDR3 is given with its conserved first and last residue. Size is omitted from some rows. Given values are once, few, many or a class for expanded clones.

size | V | CDR3
. | TRBV5-1 | CASRSGGAAQETQYF
. | TRBV2 | CASSESQSYNEQFF
. | TRBV28 | CASSPHQGPLMGYTF
. | TRBV7-9 | CASSLAGGPHNEQFF
few | TRBV4-3 | CASSQGTASNSPLHF
. | TRBV27 | CASSPGLQTQYF
. | TRBV9 | CASSSASGTLYF
few | TRBV7-2 | CASSLRQGYEAFF
. | TRBV6-4 | CASSDSSGRADTQYF
. | TRBV4-3 | CASSQDLGPREPQHF
medium-sized | TRBV5-1 | CASRGTRGDEKLFF
. | TRBV7-2 | CASSLYRWELAGELFF
. | TRBV4-3 | CASSQVRAGAETQYF
few | TRBV6-5 | CASSVRALTNQPQHF
. | TRBV5-5 | CASSLGLAGGPNTGELFF
. | TRBV21-1 | CASSKEAGTGTEAFF
. | TRBV5-1 | CASSDDSLGNTEAFF
few | TRBV7-8 | CASSLVGEKLFF
. | TRBV29-1 | CSVGLEETQYF
. | TRBV6-1 | CASTGGGLYEQYF
medium-sized | TRBV7-3 | CASSQGAMSSYNEQFF
. | TRBV29-1 | CSVGASSHEQFF
once | TRBV7-8 | CASSLWGWGELNYEQYF
. | TRBV4-1 | CASSQVGSDEQFF
. | TRBV9 | CASSTNRRDGTPLYGYTF
. | TRBV29-1 | CSVALTVLAGDYSGELFF
. | TRBV28 | CASATHYEQYF
. | TRBV27 | CASSPSFGNYGYTF
few | TRBV19 | CASSPWTAYNEQFF
. | TRBV7-2 | CASRLAISSYNEQFF
. | TRBV5-4 | CASSWGYGGTGELFF
few | TRBV19 | CASRTGTEEAFF
medium-sized | TRBV6-6 | CASRNTEAFF
. | TRBV12-5 | CASGFTGQARPEAFF
. | TRBV7-3 | CASSLPGGNHSSSYNEQFF
. | TRBV29-1 | CSVEATGFSEQYF
. | TRBV27 | CASSLSFRDGHGYTF
. | TRBV5-5 | CASSLKLKYEQYF
. | TRBV18 | CASSRTSGTTDTQYF
. | TRBV6-6 | CASSRRDSRDTQYF